This is a list of T cell receptor beta chains from one sample in a study of blood T cell repertoires in COVID-19. The assay was immunoSEQ multiplex PCR, and TCRdb's table has in-frame clones only and misses some. Here the sample spans approximately 340,000 clones, roughly 90% being singletons. Sequenced sample: peripheral blood. The receptor set was obtained from a man aged 25-45 years with COVID-19, enrolled during active disease. The CDR3 runs from the conserved cysteine through the conserved F or W. The D gene is left open where the match is weak. Expanded clones are given a class, and other clones once, few, many or no size at all.

cdr3_aa: CASSSGPGEQYF
cdr3_nt: TGTGCCAGCAGTTCTGGCCCCGGGGAGCAGTACTTC
j_call: TRBJ2-7
v_call: TRBV12-3/TRBV12-4
d_call: -
clone_size: -

cdr3_aa: CASSVTANTEAFF
cdr3_nt: TGTGCCAGCAGTGTCACAGCGAACACTGAAGCTTTCTTT
j_call: TRBJ1-1
v_call: TRBV12-3/TRBV12-4
d_call: -
clone_size: -

cdr3_aa: CASSLGIREGYEQYF
cdr3_nt: TGTGCCAGCAGCTTAGGAATCCGGGAAGGCTACGAGCAGTACTTC
j_call: TRBJ2-7
v_call: TRBV7-2
d_call: -
clone_size: -

cdr3_aa: CSVAGEGETQYF
cdr3_nt: TGCAGCGTTGCCGGGGAGGGAGAGACCCAGTACTTC
j_call: TRBJ2-5
v_call: TRBV29-1
d_call: TRBD2
clone_size: -

cdr3_aa: CASSQAAAGWDTGELFF
cdr3_nt: TGCGCCAGCAGCCAAGCCGCGGCAGGGTGGGACACCGGGGAGCTGTTTTTT
j_call: TRBJ2-2
v_call: TRBV4-3
d_call: -
clone_size: once

cdr3_aa: CASSVGLAPNNEQFF
cdr3_nt: TGTGCCAGCAGCGTCGGACTAGCGCCTAACAATGAGCAGTTCTTC
j_call: TRBJ2-1
v_call: TRBV11-2
d_call: TRBD2
clone_size: -

cdr3_aa: CASSSRQGPYNSPLHF
cdr3_nt: TGCGCCAGCAGCTCCCGACAGGGCCCCTATAATTCACCCCTCCACTTT
j_call: TRBJ1-6
v_call: TRBV5-1
d_call: TRBD1
clone_size: -

cdr3_aa: CASSLEAGSYGYTF
cdr3_nt: TGCGCCAGCAGCTTGGAGGCAGGGTCATATGGCTACACCTTC
j_call: TRBJ1-2
v_call: TRBV5-1
d_call: -
clone_size: -

cdr3_aa: CATSRDSFGAETQYF
cdr3_nt: TGTGCCACCAGCAGAGATAGTTTTGGAGCAGAGACCCAGTACTTC
j_call: TRBJ2-5
v_call: TRBV15
d_call: -
clone_size: -

cdr3_aa: CASSPSSPSEAFF
cdr3_nt: TGTGCCAGCTCACCCTCCTCTCCTAGTGAAGCTTTCTTT
j_call: TRBJ1-1
v_call: TRBV18
d_call: -
clone_size: -

cdr3_aa: CAIRPRGASGTDRVWSEQFF
cdr3_nt: TGTGCCATCAGACCTCGAGGGGCTAGCGGGACGGACAGGGTCTGGAGTGAGCAGTTCTTC
j_call: TRBJ2-1
v_call: TRBV10-3
d_call: -
clone_size: -

cdr3_aa: CATSLPAGSQETQYF
cdr3_nt: TGTGCCACCAGCCTGCCGGCGGGGTCCCAAGAGACCCAGTACTTC
j_call: TRBJ2-5
v_call: TRBV15
d_call: -
clone_size: once

cdr3_aa: CASSVGNGAAYEQYF
cdr3_nt: TGTGCCAGCAGCGTAGGAAACGGAGCGGCCTACGAGCAGTACTTC
j_call: TRBJ2-7
v_call: TRBV9
d_call: -
clone_size: once

cdr3_aa: CASSLAFHRVSGNTEAFF
cdr3_nt: TGTGCCAGCAGCTTAGCGTTTCACAGGGTCAGTGGGAACACTGAAGCTTTCTTT
j_call: TRBJ1-1
v_call: TRBV7-2
d_call: -
clone_size: -

cdr3_aa: CASSQVGGTYEQYF
cdr3_nt: TGCGCCAGCAGCCAAGTCGGGGGGACCTACGAGCAGTACTTC
j_call: TRBJ2-7
v_call: TRBV4-1
d_call: TRBD2
clone_size: -

cdr3_aa: CASSPPGATNEKLFF
cdr3_nt: TGTGCCAGCTCACCACCAGGGGCGACTAATGAAAAACTGTTTTTT
j_call: TRBJ1-4
v_call: TRBV18
d_call: -
clone_size: -

cdr3_aa: CASSETGGGTEAFF
cdr3_nt: TGTGCCAGCAGTGAGACAGGGGGAGGCACTGAAGCTTTCTTT
j_call: TRBJ1-1
v_call: TRBV25-1
d_call: TRBD1
clone_size: -

cdr3_aa: CASFLTSGIYYEQYF
cdr3_nt: TGTGCCAGCTTCTTGACTAGCGGGATCTACTACGAGCAGTACTTC
j_call: TRBJ2-7
v_call: TRBV6-5
d_call: TRBD2
clone_size: -

cdr3_aa: CASSQDLTIYSNQPQHF
cdr3_nt: TGTGCCAGCAGCCAAGACTTGACAATTTATAGCAATCAGCCCCAGCATTTT
j_call: TRBJ1-5
v_call: TRBV4-2
d_call: -
clone_size: -

cdr3_aa: CASSKGVDTGELFF
cdr3_nt: TGTGCCAGCAGTAAGGGGGTTGACACCGGGGAGCTGTTTTTT
j_call: TRBJ2-2
v_call: TRBV27
d_call: -
clone_size: -

cdr3_aa: CASSFGQGGEQYF
cdr3_nt: TGCGCCAGCAGCTTTGGACAGGGGGGCGAGCAGTACTTC
j_call: TRBJ2-7
v_call: TRBV5-1
d_call: TRBD1
clone_size: -

cdr3_aa: CSVEVGAARGEKLFF
cdr3_nt: TGCAGCGTTGAGGTGGGAGCGGCACGGGGAGAAAAACTGTTTTTT
j_call: TRBJ1-4
v_call: TRBV29-1
d_call: -
clone_size: -

cdr3_aa: CASSFPSGGGEETQYF
cdr3_nt: TGTGCCAGCAGCTTCCCTTCGGGGGGGGGCGAAGAGACCCAGTACTTC
j_call: TRBJ2-5
v_call: TRBV7-8
d_call: TRBD2
clone_size: -

cdr3_aa: CATSDRASTDTQYF
cdr3_nt: TGTGCCACCTCGGACAGGGCTAGCACAGATACGCAGTATTTT
j_call: TRBJ2-3
v_call: TRBV19
d_call: TRBD1
clone_size: few

cdr3_aa: CASSLKGDTEAFF
cdr3_nt: TGCGCCAGCAGCTTGAAGGGGGACACTGAAGCTTTCTTT
j_call: TRBJ1-1
v_call: TRBV5-1
d_call: -
clone_size: -

cdr3_aa: CASSAGGSQPQHF
cdr3_nt: TGTGCCAGCAGTGCAGGGGGAAGTCAGCCCCAGCATTTT
j_call: TRBJ1-5
v_call: TRBV6-2/TRBV6-3
d_call: TRBD1
clone_size: -

cdr3_aa: CASSIRSGANVLTF
cdr3_nt: TGTGCCAGTAGCATACGGTCTGGGGCCAACGTCCTGACTTTC
j_call: TRBJ2-6
v_call: TRBV19
d_call: -
clone_size: -

cdr3_aa: CASSFSYGQDYGYTF
cdr3_nt: TGTGCCAGCAGTTTTTCGTACGGACAAGACTATGGCTACACCTTC
j_call: TRBJ1-2
v_call: TRBV6-4
d_call: -
clone_size: -

cdr3_aa: CASIDRDRRYEQYF
cdr3_nt: TGTGCCAGCATCGACCGGGACAGGCGGTACGAGCAGTACTTC
j_call: TRBJ2-7
v_call: TRBV28
d_call: TRBD1
clone_size: -

cdr3_aa: CASSVEQGAGEQYF
cdr3_nt: TGTGCCAGCAGCGTAGAACAGGGGGCCGGGGAGCAGTACTTC
j_call: TRBJ2-7
v_call: TRBV9
d_call: TRBD1
clone_size: once

cdr3_aa: CASSQGSGGLPDTQYF
cdr3_nt: TGTGCCAGCAGCCAAGGGTCGGGGGGCCTACCAGATACGCAGTATTTT
j_call: TRBJ2-3
v_call: TRBV3-1/TRBV3-2
d_call: -
clone_size: -

cdr3_aa: CASSFGSYSNQPQHF
cdr3_nt: TGTGCCAGCAGCTTCGGGTCTTATAGCAATCAGCCCCAGCATTTT
j_call: TRBJ1-5
v_call: TRBV5-5
d_call: -
clone_size: -

cdr3_aa: CASSGWTLPSTDTQYF
cdr3_nt: TGTGCCAGCAGTGGCTGGACACTACCTAGCACAGATACGCAGTATTTT
j_call: TRBJ2-3
v_call: TRBV6-1
d_call: -
clone_size: -

cdr3_aa: CSVRRGHVPYEQYF
cdr3_nt: TGCAGCGTTCGGCGGGGGCATGTTCCCTACGAGCAGTACTTC
j_call: TRBJ2-7
v_call: TRBV29-1
d_call: -
clone_size: -

cdr3_aa: CASSLGGGAGNTEAFF
cdr3_nt: TGCGCCAGCAGCTTGGGTGGGGGCGCAGGGAACACTGAAGCTTTCTTT
j_call: TRBJ1-1
v_call: TRBV5-1
d_call: -
clone_size: -

cdr3_aa: CASLATLNTEAFF
cdr3_nt: TGTGCCAGCTTAGCGACGCTAAACACTGAAGCTTTCTTT
j_call: TRBJ1-1
v_call: TRBV12-3/TRBV12-4
d_call: -
clone_size: -

cdr3_aa: CASSLRTGLGETQYF
cdr3_nt: TGCGCCAGCAGCCTCCGGACAGGACTGGGGGAGACCCAGTACTTC
j_call: TRBJ2-5
v_call: TRBV4-1
d_call: TRBD1
clone_size: -